This TCR beta chain was captured by sequencing in a study of shared clonotypes between healthy human individuals. Study observations and caveats: The study drew on few donors, limiting represented genetic and exposure-history diversity.

With V trimmed by 6 bases and J by 4 bases, 11 bases remained unmatched. Germline CDR1 and CDR2: MDHEN and SYDVKM. The CDR3 runs 16 residues. TCRdb keeps only in-frame clones here, not all; method: immunoSEQ multiplex PCR. Here the sample spans approximately 320,000 clones, roughly 70% being singletons. About this clone: Its antigen is still unknown.

This TCR was recovered from a man aged 25 to 45 in good health. The chain joins TRBV28 to TRBJ2-1; TRBD1 aligns across 8 bases. Sequences were obtained from memory CD4+ T cells sorted from blood. Noted subset: CD45RA-negative fraction. CDR3 sequence reads: CASSQPGTGRYNEQFF. The CDR3 nucleotides read TGTGCCAGCAGCCAACCCGGGACAGGAAGATACAATGAGCAGTTCTTC.